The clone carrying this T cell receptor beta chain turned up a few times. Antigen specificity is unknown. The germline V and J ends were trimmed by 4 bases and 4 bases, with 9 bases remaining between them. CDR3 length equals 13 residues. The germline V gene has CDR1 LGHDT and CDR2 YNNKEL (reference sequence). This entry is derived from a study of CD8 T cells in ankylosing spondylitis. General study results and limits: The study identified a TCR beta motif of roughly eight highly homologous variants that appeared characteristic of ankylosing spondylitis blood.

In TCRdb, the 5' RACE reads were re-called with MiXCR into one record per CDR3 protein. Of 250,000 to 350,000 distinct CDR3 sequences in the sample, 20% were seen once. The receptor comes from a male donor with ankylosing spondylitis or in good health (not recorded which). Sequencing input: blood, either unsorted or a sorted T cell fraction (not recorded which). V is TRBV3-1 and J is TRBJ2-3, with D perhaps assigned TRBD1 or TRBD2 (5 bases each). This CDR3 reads CASSPRDPDTQYF. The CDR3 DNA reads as TGTGCCAGCAGCCCCCGGGACCCAGATACGCAGTATTTT.